This T cell receptor beta chain was captured by sequencing in a study of blood T cells in healthy people across ages. A sample-barcoded 5' primer and a J-beta primer mix were used in a second PCR of roughly 6 to 11 cycles. Using its own MiXCR run on the 5' RACE reads, TCRdb lists one record per CDR3 protein. The sample lists fewer than 800,000 distinct CDR3 sequences; roughly 49% were seen once. Findings and limits, study-wide: Age showed a roughly linear inverse relationship with TCR beta diversity per million T cells. Diversity was estimated from one million T cells, and these estimates were considered underestimates.

The V and J ends lost 4 bases and 0 bases respectively, with 15 bases between them. The CDR3 contains 16 residues. Germline CDR1 LGHNA, CDR2 YNFKEQ. Peripheral blood was drawn, approximately 9.7 milliliters per donor. Samples had at least 6 million PBMCs isolated from them. This clonotype came up a few times. Its antigen is not identified. The sequencing sample was made of blood. The sequence came from a woman aged 60-75 years in good health. This chain connects TRBV4-2 to TRBJ1-1; D is ambiguous. CDR3 sequence: CASSLQRNLLNTEAFF. Here the CDR3 DNA reads TGTGCCAGCAGCCTGCAGCGTAACCTTTTGAACACTGAAGCTTTCTTT.